Listed here are 8 T cell receptor beta chains from one sample, sequenced in a study of OX40 agonist ivuxolimab in advanced cancers. Sequencing used immunoSEQ multiplex PCR; TCRdb keeps in-frame clones, though not all of them. The sample lists around 45,000 clones, around 88% occurring once. Sample: CD4+ or CD8+ T cells sorted from blood, taken in a trial of the OX40 agonist ivuxolimab. These TCRs come from an adult with an advanced solid tumor such as melanoma, head and neck, liver or kidney cancer.

The chain carries TRBV4-1 and TRBJ2-2, with 10 bases fitting TRBD1. The CDR3 has 16 residues. Germline V gene lookup returns CDR1 MGHRA and CDR2 YSYEKL. The V gene end was trimmed by 6 bases and the J gene end by 4 bases; junction bases not matched to a gene: 8. In DNA, the CDR3 is TGCGCCAGCAGACAGGGACAGGGGCCCGCCACCGGGGAGCTGTTTTTT. This gives the protein CASRQGQGPATGELFF.

The rearrangement uses TRBV5-1 and TRBJ2-3, with 11 nucleotides matching TRBD2. V dropped 2 bases and J dropped 1; count of bases not matched to a gene: 0. Germline V gives CDR1 SGHRS, CDR2 YFSETQ. CDR3 length: 15 residues. This CDR3 is CASSLLAGGTDTQYF. In DNA, the CDR3 is TGCGCCAGCAGCTTACTAGCGGGAGGCACAGATACGCAGTATTTT. The variable domain in full, with the rest retrieved from reference TRBV5-1 and TRBJ2-3, is KAGVTQTPRYLIKTRGQQVTLSCSPISGHRSVSWYQQTPGQGLQFLFEYFSETQRNKGNFPGRFSGRQFSNSRSEMNVSTLELGDSALYLCASSLLAGGTDTQYFGPGTRLTVL.

This sequence joins TRBV19 and TRBJ1-5; possible D gene TRBD1, 5 bases. The CDR3 is made up of 14 amino acids. CDR1 is LNHDA, CDR2 SQIVND, per germline (reference sequence). V lost 1 base, J lost 7 bases, and 11 bases lay in between. The CDR3 reads CASSIAGGDQPQHF. The DNA of the CDR3 is TGTGCCAGTAGTATAGCGGGGGGGGACCAGCCCCAGCATTTT.

V usage is TRBV29-1 and J usage is TRBJ2-7, with D possibly TRBD1 on 6 matching bases. V shed 6 bases and J shed 9 bases, with 15 bases lying between them. Germline CDR1 is SQVTM and CDR2 is ANQGSEA. CDR3 length: 11 residues. The CDR3 here is CSVGDIRGQYF. CDR3 bases: TGCAGCGTGGGGGACATACGAGGGCAGTACTTC.

The chain links TRBV6-4 to TRBJ1-5; the D gene is possibly TRBD1 (5 bases). V was pared by 8 bases and J by 7 bases, with 12 bases between. Germline CDR1 reads MRHNA; CDR2 reads SNTAGT. The CDR3 has 12 residues. The CDR3 sequence: CASGGNGQPQHF. The CDR3 coding sequence is TGTGCCAGCGGGGGAAATGGCCAGCCCCAGCATTTT.

V gene TRBV30 combines with J gene TRBJ2-7; D could derive from TRBD1 or TRBD2 (6 bases each). V was pared by 3 bases and J by 4 bases, with 19 bases between. Germline V gene lookup returns CDR1 GTSNPN and CDR2 SVGIG (reference sequence). This CDR3 region has 15 residues. Here the CDR3 reads CAWRVPWLGGYEQYF. The DNA for the CDR3 is TGTGCCTGGAGGGTGCCATGGTTAGGGGGGTACGAGCAGTACTTC. The full variable domain, with the rest looked up from reference TRBV30 and TRBJ2-7, is SQTIHQWPATLVQPVGSPLSLECTVEGTSNPNLYWYRQAAGRGLQLLFYSVGIGQISSEVPQNLSASRPQDRQFILSSKKLLLSDSGFYLCAWRVPWLGGYEQYFGPGTRLTVT.

The V call is TRBV10-3, the J call TRBJ1-2; D may be TRBD1 (6 bases). The CDR3 contains 13 residues. Trimming removed 2 bases from V and 9 bases from J, with 13 bases in between. The germline CDR1 and CDR2 sequences are ENHRY and SYGVKD. The CDR3 reads CAISEGEGGRYTF. CDR3 DNA sequence: TGTGCCATCAGTGAGGGGGAGGGGGGACGCTACACCTTC.

The chain employs TRBV18 and TRBJ1-5; D is perhaps TRBD1 (6 bases). Germline V gene lookup returns CDR1 KGHSH and CDR2 LQKENI. Trimming took 4 bases from V and 4 from J, leaving 11 bases between them. This CDR3 comprises 14 residues. This CDR3 reads CASSLSQGNQPQHF. In nucleotides, the CDR3 is TGTGCCAGCTCACTCTCACAGGGAAATCAGCCCCAGCATTTT.